The 16 T cell receptor beta chains reported below all come from one sample, sequenced in a study of cytomegalovirus exposure and HLA in healthy donors. PCR was performed using 60 Vbeta and 13 Jbeta primers. The table came from immunoSEQ multiplex PCR; TCRdb's copy has only in-frame clones and leaves some out. The profile shows about 210,000 clones, roughly 82% of them singletons. Sequencing used PBMCs. These receptors came from a man between 35 and 55 years old in good health and CMV-seropositive.

This chain joins TRBV2 and TRBJ2-5; D unclear. The V and J ends lost 6 bases and 0 bases respectively, with 8 bases between them. CDR3 size: 13 residues. Per germline, CDR1 SNHLY and CDR2 FYNNEI. In DNA, the CDR3 is TGTGCCAGCAGCGCAAGCAACCAAGAGACCCAGTACTTC. Translating gives CASSASNQETQYF.

The genes are TRBV28 and TRBJ1-1; TRBD1 agrees at 9 bases. The CDR3 is 16 residues long. Looked up from germline, CDR1 is MDHEN and CDR2 is SYDVKM. V dropped 10 bases and J dropped 1; count of bases not matched to a gene: 13. CDR3 in DNA: TGTGCCACCTTTTCACTTCCGGGACAGGGGAACACTGAAGCTTTCTTT. Amino acid sequence: CATFSLPGQGNTEAFF.

The chain couples TRBV30 to TRBJ1-1, with D hard to call. The V end was cut by 7 bases, the J end by 0 bases, with 12 bases between. Germline CDR1 and CDR2: GTSNPN and SVGIG (reference sequence). CDR3 length equals 13 residues. Here the CDR3 reads CAYDRDLNTEAFF. The CDR3 DNA follows: TGTGCCTATGACCGGGATCTGAACACTGAAGCTTTCTTT.

This clone was seen more than once but under ten times. The rearrangement joins TRBV4-1 to TRBJ2-2; 7 bases are shared with TRBD2. This CDR3 contains 17 residues. The V segment lost 1 base and the J segment 7 bases; nucleotides outside the gene matches: 12. Germline V gene sequence: CDR1 MGHRA, CDR2 YSYEKL. The CDR3 is CASSQVGGGPLHGELFF. CDR3 DNA: TGCGCCAGCAGCCAAGTCGGGGGAGGGCCGCTCCACGGGGAGCTGTTTTTT.

The chain recombines TRBV6-5 with TRBJ1-5, with no clear D. Germline lookup yields CDR1 MNHEY and CDR2 SVGAGI. Trimming took off 6 bases at V and 6 bases at J, with 12 bases between the two ends. The CDR3 consists of 13 residues. CDR3 amino acids: CASSPRSSQPQHF. The CDR3, as DNA: TGTGCCAGCAGCCCGAGGTCAAGTCAGCCCCAGCATTTT.

This clone occurred once. The CDR3 here is CASSESAGLGNTEAFF. The DNA for the CDR3 is TGTGCCAGCAGTGAATCGGCAGGGTTGGGGAACACTGAAGCTTTCTTT. This rearrangement joins TRBV28 to TRBJ1-1, with D perhaps matching TRBD1 (5 bases). Trimming stripped 5 bases from V and 1 base from J, with 17 bases between. Germline V lookup: CDR1 MDHEN, CDR2 SYDVKM. This CDR3 is 16 amino acids long.

The sample holds a few counts of this clone. J is TRBJ2-3 and V is TRBV4-1, with D maybe TRBD1 (5 bases). The V gene's germline CDR1 is MGHRA and CDR2 YSYEKL. The ends were cut back, 11 bases at V and 4 bases at J, with 19 bases in the middle. The CDR3 extends over 14 amino acids. The chain's CDR3 is CAGSVREFADTQYF. CDR3 bases: TGCGCCGGTTCCGTCAGGGAATTCGCAGATACGCAGTATTTT.

The rearrangement joins TRBV5-1 to TRBJ1-2; D unclear. The CDR3 runs 15 residues. Germline V gene lookup returns CDR1 SGHRS and CDR2 YFSETQ. V dropped 4 bases and J dropped 2 bases, with 15 bases sitting between them. CDR3 bases: TGCGCCAGCAGCATCAAAGGTGGGCCAAACTATGGCTACACCTTC. Translation: CASSIKGGPNYGYTF.

This chain uses TRBV5-4 with TRBJ1-2; D is ambiguous. This CDR3 contains 16 residues. Trimming cost V 4 bases and J 4 bases, with 20 bases left between them. CDR1 and CDR2 (germline): SGHNT, YYREEE (reference sequence). The CDR3 DNA sequence: TGTGCCAGCAGCCTGGGCGGGTTTGGAAACCGCTATGGCTACACCTTC. This codes for CASSLGGFGNRYGYTF.

This clone was counted between two and nine times. The chain carries TRBV7-9 and TRBJ2-1, with 7 positions matching TRBD1. Germline V gene data show CDR1 as SEHNR and CDR2 as FQNEAQ (reference sequence). Trimming removed 1 base from V and 6 bases from J; junction bases left unmatched: 3. The CDR3 has 14 residues. The CDR3 loop is CASSLVSGGNEQFF. CDR3 nucleotide sequence: TGTGCCAGCAGCTTAGTGTCAGGGGGCAATGAGCAGTTCTTC.

The J gene is TRBJ2-4, the V gene TRBV9; TRBD2 aligns across 8 bases. This CDR3 is built from 15 residues. Per the germline V gene, CDR1 is SGDLS and CDR2 is YYNGEE. V shed 2 bases and J 7 bases; nucleotides not matched to a gene: 8. CDR3 protein: CASSVQAGEPNIQYF. The CDR3 nucleotides read TGTGCCAGCAGCGTCCAAGCGGGAGAGCCCAACATTCAGTACTTC. Filled out from reference TRBV9 and TRBJ2-4, the complete variable domain reads DSGVTQTPKHLITATGQRVTLRCSPRSGDLSVYWYQQSLDQGLQFLIQYYNGEERAKGNILERFSAQQFPDLHSELNLSSLELGDSALYFCASSVQAGEPNIQYFGAGTRLSVL.

The J gene is TRBJ2-1, the V gene TRBV6-6; no definite D call. The CDR3 spans 11 residues. In germline, CDR1 is MNHNY, CDR2 SVGAGI (reference sequence). Between the trimmed V and J ends, which lost 5 bases and 10 bases, there was a span of 9 bases. The CDR3 loop reads CASSPLDEQFF. CDR3 in DNA: TGTGCCAGCAGTCCCCTAGACGAGCAGTTCTTC.

This clone occurred a few times. The chain combines TRBV19 with TRBJ2-2; 7 bases map to TRBD2. CDR1 is LNHDA, CDR2 SQIVND, per germline (reference sequence). This CDR3 region has 17 residues. After removal of 0 bases from V and 4 bases from J, the junction contained 8 bases not matched to a gene. This chain's CDR3 is CASSIEEAGARTGELFF. CDR3 bases: TGTGCCAGTAGTATAGAGGAGGCGGGAGCGCGCACCGGGGAGCTGTTTTTT.

The V call is TRBV19, the J call TRBJ1-1, with a weak D call TRBD1 (5 bases). CDR1 LNHDA and CDR2 SQIVND come from the germline V gene (reference sequence). V was cut by 8 bases and J by 1 base, with 11 bases left in between. The CDR3 is made up of 13 amino acids. The CDR3 is CASYQTANTEAFF. CDR3 DNA: TGTGCCAGTTACCAGACAGCGAACACTGAAGCTTTCTTT.

V and J are TRBV20-1 and TRBJ2-1; no firm D call. CDR3 length: 11 residues. The V and J ends lost 5 bases and 8 bases respectively, with 10 bases between them. CDR1 is DFQATT, CDR2 SNEGSKA, per germline (reference sequence). Written as DNA, the CDR3 is TGCAGTGCTCTAAGAAGCGATGAGCAGTTCTTC. Translated, it gives CSALRSDEQFF.

This clone was observed a single time. As DNA, the CDR3 is TGTGCCAGCAGTGGCCCACCCGAGGCCGGGACAGGGGGCACAGATACGCAGTATTTT. Amino acid sequence: CASSGPPEAGTGGTDTQYF. The chain has TRBV27 and TRBJ2-3, with TRBD1 matching over 10 bases. Germline V gives CDR1 MNHEY, CDR2 SMNVEV (reference sequence). The CDR3 is 19 amino acids. V lost 5 bases to trimming and J lost 1 base; unmatched junction nucleotides: 15.